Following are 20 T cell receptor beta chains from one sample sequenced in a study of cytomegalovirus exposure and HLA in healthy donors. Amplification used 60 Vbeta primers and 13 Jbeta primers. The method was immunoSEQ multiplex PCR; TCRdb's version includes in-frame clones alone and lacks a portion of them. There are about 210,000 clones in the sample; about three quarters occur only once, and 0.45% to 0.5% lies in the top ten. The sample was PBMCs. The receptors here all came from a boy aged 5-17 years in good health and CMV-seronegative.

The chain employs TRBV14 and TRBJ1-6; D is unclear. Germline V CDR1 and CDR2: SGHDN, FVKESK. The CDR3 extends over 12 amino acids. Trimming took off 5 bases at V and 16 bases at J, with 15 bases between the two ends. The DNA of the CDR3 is TGTGCCAGCAGCTATTTATCGAGGGCTCTCCACTTT. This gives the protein CASSYLSRALHF.

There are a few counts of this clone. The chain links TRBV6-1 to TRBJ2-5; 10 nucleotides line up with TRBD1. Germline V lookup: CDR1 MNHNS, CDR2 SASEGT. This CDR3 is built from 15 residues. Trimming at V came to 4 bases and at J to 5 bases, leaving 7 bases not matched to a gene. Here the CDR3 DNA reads TGTGCCAGCAGTGTTGGACAGGGGGTAATGGAGACCCAGTACTTC. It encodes CASSVGQGVMETQYF.

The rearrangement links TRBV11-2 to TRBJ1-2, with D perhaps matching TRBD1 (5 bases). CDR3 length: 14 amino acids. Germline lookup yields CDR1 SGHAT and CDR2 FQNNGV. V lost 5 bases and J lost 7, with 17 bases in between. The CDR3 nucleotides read TGTGCCAGCAGCCGCCTGTCAGGGCGGGGTGGCTACACCTTC. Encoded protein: CASSRLSGRGGYTF.

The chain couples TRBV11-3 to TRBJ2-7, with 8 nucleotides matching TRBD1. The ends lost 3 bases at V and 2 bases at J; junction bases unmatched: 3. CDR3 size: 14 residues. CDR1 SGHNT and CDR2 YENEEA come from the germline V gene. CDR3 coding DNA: TGTGCCAGCAGCTTGGGACAGGCCGCCTACGAGCAGTACTTC. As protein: CASSLGQAAYEQYF.

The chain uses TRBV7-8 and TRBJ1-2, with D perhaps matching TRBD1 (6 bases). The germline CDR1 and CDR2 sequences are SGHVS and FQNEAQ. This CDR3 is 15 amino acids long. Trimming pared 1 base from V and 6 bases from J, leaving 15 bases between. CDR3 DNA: TGTGCCAGCAGCTTAGAAAGACTAAAGGGGGATGGCTACACCTTC. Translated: CASSLERLKGDGYTF.

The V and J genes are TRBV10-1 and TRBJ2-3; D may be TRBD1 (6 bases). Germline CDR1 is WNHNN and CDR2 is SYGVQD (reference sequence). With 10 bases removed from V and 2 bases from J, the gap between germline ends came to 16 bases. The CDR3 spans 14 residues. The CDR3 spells CATQPGQDTDTQYF. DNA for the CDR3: TGCGCCACCCAACCGGGACAAGACACAGATACGCAGTATTTT.

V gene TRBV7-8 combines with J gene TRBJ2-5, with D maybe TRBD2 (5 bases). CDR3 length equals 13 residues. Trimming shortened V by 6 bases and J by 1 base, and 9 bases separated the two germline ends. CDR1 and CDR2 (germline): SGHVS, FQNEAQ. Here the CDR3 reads CASRHRGQETQYF. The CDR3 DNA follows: TGTGCCAGCAGACACCGGGGCCAAGAGACCCAGTACTTC. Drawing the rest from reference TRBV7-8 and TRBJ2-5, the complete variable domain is GAGVSQSPRYKVAKRGQDVALRCDPISGHVSLFWYQQALGQGPEFLTYFQNEAQLDKSGLPSDRFFAERPEGSVSTLKIQRTQQEDSAVYLCASRHRGQETQYFGPGTRLLVL.

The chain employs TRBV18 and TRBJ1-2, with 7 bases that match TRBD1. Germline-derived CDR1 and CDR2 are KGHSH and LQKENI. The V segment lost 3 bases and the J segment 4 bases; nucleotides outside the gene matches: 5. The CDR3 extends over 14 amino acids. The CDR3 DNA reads TGTGCCAGCTCACCCGAGGGGGCCGCCTATGGCTACACCTTC. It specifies CASSPEGAAYGYTF.

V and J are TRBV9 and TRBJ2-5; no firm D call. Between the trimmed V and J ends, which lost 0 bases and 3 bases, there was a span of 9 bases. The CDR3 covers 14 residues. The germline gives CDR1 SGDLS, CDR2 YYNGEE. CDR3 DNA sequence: TGTGCCAGCAGCGTAGGAGGCTTGGAAGAGACCCAGTACTTC. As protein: CASSVGGLEETQYF.

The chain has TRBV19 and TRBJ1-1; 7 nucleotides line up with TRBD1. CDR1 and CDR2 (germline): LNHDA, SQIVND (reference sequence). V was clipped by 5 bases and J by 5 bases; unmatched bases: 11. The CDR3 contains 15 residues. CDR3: CASSRTTGSVTEAFF. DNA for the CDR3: TGTGCCAGTAGTCGAACGACAGGGTCGGTAACTGAAGCTTTCTTT.

CDR3 protein: CASSSYQGSREQYF. The CDR3, as DNA: TGTGCCAGCAGCTCTTACCAGGGGTCTCGGGAGCAGTACTTC. The chain has TRBV11-3 and TRBJ2-7, with D perhaps matching TRBD1 (6 bases). CDR3 length equals 14 residues. Deletions cut 4 bases from V and 7 bases from J, with 17 bases between. Germline CDR1 reads SGHNT; CDR2 reads YENEEA.

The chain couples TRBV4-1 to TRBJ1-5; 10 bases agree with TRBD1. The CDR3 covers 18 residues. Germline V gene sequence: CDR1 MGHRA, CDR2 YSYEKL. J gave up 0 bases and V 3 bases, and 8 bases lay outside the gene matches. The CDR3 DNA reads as TGCGCCAGCAGCCAGTCGGGACAGGGGATTTATAGCAATCAGCCCCAGCATTTT. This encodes CASSQSGQGIYSNQPQHF.

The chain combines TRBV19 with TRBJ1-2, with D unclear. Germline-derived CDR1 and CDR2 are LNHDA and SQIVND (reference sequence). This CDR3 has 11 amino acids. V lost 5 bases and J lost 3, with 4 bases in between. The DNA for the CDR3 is TGTGCCAGTAGTGCGTACTATGGCTACACCTTC. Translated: CASSAYYGYTF.

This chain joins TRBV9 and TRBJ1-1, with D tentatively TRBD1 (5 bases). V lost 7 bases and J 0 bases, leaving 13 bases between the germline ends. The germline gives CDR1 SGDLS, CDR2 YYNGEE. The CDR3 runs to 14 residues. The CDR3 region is CASSRGGLNTEAFF. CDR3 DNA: TGTGCCAGCTCGAGGGGAGGCCTGAACACTGAAGCTTTCTTT.

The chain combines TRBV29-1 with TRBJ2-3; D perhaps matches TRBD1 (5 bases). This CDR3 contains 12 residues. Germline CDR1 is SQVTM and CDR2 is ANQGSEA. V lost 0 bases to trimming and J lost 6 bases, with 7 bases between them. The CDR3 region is CSVEDPGDTQYF. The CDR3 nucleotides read TGCAGCGTTGAAGATCCAGGGGATACGCAGTATTTT.

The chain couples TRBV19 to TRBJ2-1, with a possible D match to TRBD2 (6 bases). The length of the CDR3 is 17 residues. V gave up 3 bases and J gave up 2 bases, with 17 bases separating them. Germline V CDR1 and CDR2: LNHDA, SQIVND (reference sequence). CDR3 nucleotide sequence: TGTGCCAGTAGTATGTCGGCCGGAGGGCTTACCTACAATGAGCAGTTCTTC. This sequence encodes CASSMSAGGLTYNEQFF. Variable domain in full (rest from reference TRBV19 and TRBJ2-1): DGGITQSPKYLFRKEGQNVTLSCEQNLNHDAMYWYRQDPGQGLRLIYYSQIVNDFQKGDIAEGYSVSREKKESFPLTVTSAQKNPTAFYLCASSMSAGGLTYNEQFFGPGTRLTVL.

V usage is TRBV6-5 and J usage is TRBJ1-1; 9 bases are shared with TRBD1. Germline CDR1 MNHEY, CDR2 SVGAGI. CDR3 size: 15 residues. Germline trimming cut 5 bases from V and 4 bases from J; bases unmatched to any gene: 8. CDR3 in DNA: TGTGCCAGCAGTGCCTACGGACAGGGGCTCACTGAAGCTTTCTTT. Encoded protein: CASSAYGQGLTEAFF.

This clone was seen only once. The CDR3: CASSLQGIGYEKLFF. The DNA of the CDR3 is TGTGCCAGCAGCCTACAGGGAATTGGGTATGAAAAACTGTTTTTT. V gene TRBV9 combines with J gene TRBJ1-4; a possible D gene is TRBD1 (6 bases). The germline V gene has CDR1 SGDLS and CDR2 YYNGEE. The V gene lost 4 bases and the J gene lost 6 bases, with 16 bases spanning the gap. This CDR3 region has 15 residues.

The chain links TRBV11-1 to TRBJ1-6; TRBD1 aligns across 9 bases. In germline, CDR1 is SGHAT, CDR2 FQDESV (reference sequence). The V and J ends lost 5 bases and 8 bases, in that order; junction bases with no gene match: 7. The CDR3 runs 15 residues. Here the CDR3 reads CASSPGQGGYSPLHF. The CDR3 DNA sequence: TGTGCCAGCAGCCCGGGACAGGGAGGGTATTCACCCCTCCACTTT.

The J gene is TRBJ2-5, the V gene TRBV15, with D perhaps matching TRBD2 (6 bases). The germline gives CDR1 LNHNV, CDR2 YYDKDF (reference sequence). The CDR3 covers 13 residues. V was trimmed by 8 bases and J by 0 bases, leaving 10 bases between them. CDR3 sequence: CATVRDYQETQYF. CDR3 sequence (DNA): TGTGCCACCGTACGGGACTACCAAGAGACCCAGTACTTC.